The rows below give T cell receptor beta chains drawn from one sample of a study of control samples from healthy donors and cancer patients. Sequencing used immunoSEQ multiplex PCR; TCRdb keeps in-frame clones, though not all of them. The sample lists about 31,000 clones, roughly 94% seen once, with just over 6.5% in the top ten. What was sequenced was blood. The source is a man aged 55 to 70 in good health. CDR3s include the opening cysteine and the closing phenylalanine or tryptophan. The D gene is left open where the match is weak.

CASSLKGVTEAFF TGTGCCAGCAGTTTAAAGGGGGTCACTGAAGCTTTCTTT TRBV12-3/TRBV12-4 NA TRBJ1-1
CASLIYGASDEQFF TGTGCCAGCCTAATATACGGGGCTTCTGATGAGCAGTTCTTC TRBV5-6 NA TRBJ2-1
CASRGQSYEKLFF TGTGCCAGCAGGGGACAGTCCTATGAAAAACTGTTTTTT TRBV2 TRBD1 TRBJ1-4
CASSQVPRGTEAFF TGTGCCAGCAGCCAGGTCCCTCGGGGCACTGAAGCTTTCTTT TRBV14 NA TRBJ1-1
CASSQTGGREKLFF TGTGCCAGCAGCCAAACAGGGGGTAGGGAAAAACTGTTTTTT TRBV11-2 TRBD1 TRBJ1-4
CASSPTKSSNEKLFF TGTGCCAGCAGCCCCACGAAAAGCTCTAATGAAAAACTGTTTTTT TRBV9 NA TRBJ1-4
CASSSMGLYEQYF TGTGCCAGCAGTTCCATGGGGCTATACGAGCAGTACTTC TRBV12-3/TRBV12-4 NA TRBJ2-7
CASSQERVNEKLFF TGCGCCAGCAGCCAAGAAAGGGTTAATGAAAAACTGTTTTTT TRBV4-3 NA TRBJ1-4
CASSTRTGNQPQHF TGTGCCAGTAGTACCAGGACAGGGAATCAGCCCCAGCATTTT TRBV19 TRBD1 TRBJ1-5
CASSSGRGPYNEQFF TGTGCCAGCAGCTCCGGCCGGGGGCCTTACAATGAGCAGTTCTTC TRBV11-3 NA TRBJ2-1
CASSPGLAGLLEQYF TGTGCCAGCTCACCAGGGCTAGCGGGGTTACTCGAGCAGTACTTC TRBV18 TRBD2 TRBJ2-7
CASSSTGRNTEAFF TGTGCCAGCAGTTCGACAGGACGGAACACTGAAGCTTTCTTT TRBV28 NA TRBJ1-1
CAWNRGTSANEKLFF TGTGCCTGGAACCGAGGGACTTCCGCTAATGAAAAACTGTTTTTT TRBV30 NA TRBJ1-4
CASHGGINQPQHF TGTGCCAGTCACGGGGGGATAAATCAGCCCCAGCATTTT TRBV2 NA TRBJ1-5